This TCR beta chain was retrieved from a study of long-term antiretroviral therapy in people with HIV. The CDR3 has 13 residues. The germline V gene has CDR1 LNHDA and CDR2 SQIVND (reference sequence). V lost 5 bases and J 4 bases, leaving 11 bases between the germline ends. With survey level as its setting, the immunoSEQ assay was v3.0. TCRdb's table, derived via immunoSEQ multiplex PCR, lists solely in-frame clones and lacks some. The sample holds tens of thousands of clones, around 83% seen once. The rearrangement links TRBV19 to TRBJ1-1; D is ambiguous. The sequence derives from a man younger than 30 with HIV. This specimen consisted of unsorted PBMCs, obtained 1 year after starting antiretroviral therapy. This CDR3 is CASSLGVATEAFF. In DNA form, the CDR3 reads TGTGCCAGTAGTTTGGGTGTGGCCACTGAAGCTTTCTTT.